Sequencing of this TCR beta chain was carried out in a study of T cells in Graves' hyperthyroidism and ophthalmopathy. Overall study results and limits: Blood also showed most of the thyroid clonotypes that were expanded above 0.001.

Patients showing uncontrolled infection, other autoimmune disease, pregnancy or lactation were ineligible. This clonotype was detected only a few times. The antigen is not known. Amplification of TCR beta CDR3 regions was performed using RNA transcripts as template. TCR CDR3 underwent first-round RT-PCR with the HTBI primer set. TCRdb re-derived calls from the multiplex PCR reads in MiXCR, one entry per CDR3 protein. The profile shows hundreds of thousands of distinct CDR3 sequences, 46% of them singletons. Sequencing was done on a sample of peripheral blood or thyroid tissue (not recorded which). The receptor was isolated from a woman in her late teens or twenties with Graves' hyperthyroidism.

The DNA for the CDR3 is TGTGCCAGCAGCTTAGAACTTGGGCAAGAGACCCAGTACTTC. Its translation is CASSLELGQETQYF. The V gene is TRBV7-6, the J gene TRBJ2-5, with D uncertain. The V gene's germline CDR1 is SGHVS and CDR2 FNYEAQ. The V end lost 1 base, the J end lost 2 bases, and 8 bases lay between the germline ends. The CDR3 covers 14 residues.